This T cell receptor beta chain was recovered during a study of T cell responses to AZD1222 COVID-19 vaccine. Trimming shortened V by 6 bases and J by 0 bases, and 11 bases separated the two germline ends. Per the germline V gene, CDR1 is KGHSH and CDR2 is LQKENI. The CDR3 loop spans 14 amino acids. Comments on this clone: Its specificity is not known.

Measured with immunoSEQ multiplex PCR; TCRdb has only the in-frame clones, and not every one. The data hold some 130,000 clones, with over 90% observed a single time. Findings and caveats of the study: After the peak T cell response, and only then, were repertoires sampled. Spike-specific TCR breadth and depth were elevated following two AZD1222 doses. Only 5 to 7 individuals given AZD1222 were seropositive at baseline.

V is TRBV18 and J is TRBJ1-1; unclear D gene. This receptor was taken from an adult in good health. Sample: peripheral blood, taken on day 0 of AZD1222 vaccination. The CDR3 DNA reads TGTGCCAGCTCCCCCGAAAAAGTGAACACTGAAGCTTTCTTT. It codes for CASSPEKVNTEAFF.